This entry features one TCR beta chain sequence. Its antigen is not identified. The data are from a study of regulatory T cells. Study-level results: Skewed V and J usage and few unique V-J pairs marked patient repertoires, most in Tregs.

Primers: 52 TRBV forward and 13 TRBJ reverse. Sequenced by immunoSEQ multiplex PCR; TCRdb stores in-frame clones only, minus some. This sample yields over 20,000 clones, of which under 95% are seen a single time; around 3.3% belongs to the top ten. The sequencing input was CD8+ T cells sorted from blood. The receptor was derived from a child aged 2-15 years with CD3G deficiency.

This CDR3 reads CASSQVGTGKNIQYF. The CDR3 DNA follows: TGCGCCAGCAGCCAAGTGGGGACAGGCAAAAACATTCAGTACTTC. The V call is TRBV4-1, the J call TRBJ2-4; 8 positions match TRBD1. V gave up 1 base and J gave up 3 bases; unmatched junction bases: 2. The CDR3 has 15 amino acids. The germline CDR1 and CDR2 sequences are MGHRA and YSYEKL.